This is a list of T cell receptor beta chains from one sample in a study of T cells in localized non-small cell lung cancer. The table came from immunoSEQ multiplex PCR; TCRdb's copy has only in-frame clones and leaves some out. The sample carries around 20,000 clones, 85% recorded once. Sequences were derived from PBMCs, sampled before any cancer treatment. These receptors were collected from a woman aged 35 to 75 with stage II squamous cell lung carcinoma. Both conserved end residues are part of each CDR3. D genes are given only for firm matches. For some rows the clone size is stated as once, few or many, or as a class when expanded; others skip it.

j_call	clone_size	d_call	v_call	cdr3_nt	cdr3_aa
TRBJ2-1	.	TRBD2	TRBV29-1	TGCAGCGTTCGCGGGAGCAATGAGCAGTTCTTC	CSVRGSNEQFF
TRBJ2-7	.	TRBD2	TRBV6-6	TGTGCCAGCACCCCTAGCGGGGCCTACGAGCAGTACTTC	CASTPSGAYEQYF
TRBJ2-4	.	.	TRBV5-1	TGCGCCAGCAGCTTGGGGACAGCCAAAAACATTCAGTACTTC	CASSLGTAKNIQYF
TRBJ2-1	.	.	TRBV29-1	TGCAGCGTTGAAGAATCCAGATCCTACAATGAGCAGTTCTTC	CSVEESRSYNEQFF
TRBJ1-2	.	.	TRBV5-1	TGCGCCAGCAGCTTGGCGTCAGGGAGGGACTACACCTTC	CASSLASGRDYTF
TRBJ1-5	.	.	TRBV2	TGTGCCAGCAGGGCCCTGGATAGCAATCAGCCCCAGCATTTT	CASRALDSNQPQHF
TRBJ1-2	.	.	TRBV10-3	TGTGCCATCAGTGAGACAGGTTCCTATGGCTACACCTTC	CAISETGSYGYTF
TRBJ2-6	.	.	TRBV28	TGTGCCAGCAGTTTGGGGGAGATCTCTGGGGCCAACGTCCTGACTTTC	CASSLGEISGANVLTF
TRBJ2-3	.	TRBD2	TRBV15	TGTGCCACCCAAATTAGGGGACTAGTGGAGTCAGATACGCAGTATTTT	CATQIRGLVESDTQYF
TRBJ1-2	.	TRBD1	TRBV19	TGTGCCAGTAGTATCAAGGGGGCGGGTCATCACTATGGCTACACCTTC	CASSIKGAGHHYGYTF
TRBJ2-7	.	TRBD1	TRBV5-1	TGCGCCAGCAGCCCTTCCGGGACAGGGAAGGTCGAGCAGTACTTC	CASSPSGTGKVEQYF
TRBJ2-5	.	TRBD2	TRBV7-8	TGTGCCAGCAGCTTGGATCTAGCGGGAGTGGGTGAGACCCAGTACTTC	CASSLDLAGVGETQYF
TRBJ1-2	.	.	TRBV11-3	TGTGCCAGCAGCTTAGAGGGCAGGCAAGCTAACTATGGCTACACCTTC	CASSLEGRQANYGYTF
TRBJ2-3	.	.	TRBV18	TGTGCCAGCTCACCACCGGCAGGGGTAGATACGCAGTATTTT	CASSPPAGVDTQYF
TRBJ2-3	.	.	TRBV4-2	TGTGCCAGCAGCCAAGAGCGGGCCTACACAGATACGCAGTATTTT	CASSQERAYTDTQYF
TRBJ2-1	.	TRBD2	TRBV10-3	TGTGCCATCAGGGTAGGACTAGCGGATGAGCAGTTCTTC	CAIRVGLADEQFF
TRBJ2-1	.	TRBD2	TRBV4-2	TGTGCCAGCAGCCAAGATCGGACTAGTAACAATGAGCAGTTCTTC	CASSQDRTSNNEQFF
TRBJ1-2	.	TRBD1	TRBV6-5	TGTGCCATCAGTGCAGGGGGGGCCTATGGCTACACCTTC	CAISAGGAYGYTF
TRBJ1-1	once	.	TRBV19	TGTGCCAGTAGTATAGCACAGTCGAACACTGAAGCTTTCTTT	CASSIAQSNTEAFF
TRBJ2-7	.	.	TRBV7-2	TGTGCCAGCAGCCGTCTGGCTAGCACAAGCGAGCAGTACTTC	CASSRLASTSEQYF
TRBJ2-5	.	.	TRBV11-2	TGTGCCAGCAGCCCTCATTTACAAGAGACCCAGTACTTC	CASSPHLQETQYF
TRBJ2-7	.	.	TRBV15	TGTGCCACCAGCAGAGATCCAGGACACTACGAGCAGTACTTC	CATSRDPGHYEQYF
TRBJ2-7	.	.	TRBV27	TGTGCCAGCAGTTTAGGTCCCCCGCGGGAAGGATTCTCCTACGAGCAGTACTTC	CASSLGPPREGFSYEQYF
TRBJ2-7	.	.	TRBV28	TGTGCCACCAGTAGGGGCGGCTACGAGCAGTACTTC	CATSRGGYEQYF
TRBJ2-3	.	.	TRBV5-1	TGCGCCAGCAGCTTCTCACAGGGACCGCAGTATTTT	CASSFSQGPQYF